The 26 T cell receptor beta chains below come from one sample, sequenced in a study of blood T cell repertoires in COVID-19. Sequencing used immunoSEQ multiplex PCR; TCRdb keeps in-frame clones, though not all of them. The sample shows around 120,000 clones, less than 90% of them seen only once. Input material: peripheral blood. The receptors derive from an older man who had recovered from COVID-19.

This clone was seen only once. The rearrangement joins TRBV3-1 (or the pseudogene TRBV3-2) to TRBJ2-5; possible D gene TRBD2, 6 bases. V dropped 7 bases and J dropped 3 bases, with 15 bases sitting between them. This CDR3 has 14 amino acids. CDR1 and CDR2 from the germline V gene are LGHDT and YNNKEL (reference sequence). This chain's CDR3 is CASNEWGEKETQYF. The CDR3 bases are TGTGCCAGCAATGAATGGGGGGAAAAAGAGACCCAGTACTTC.

The genes are TRBV15 and TRBJ2-2; D is ambiguous. The V end was cut by 1 base, the J end by 3 bases, with 9 bases between. This CDR3 region has 15 residues. The germline CDR1 and CDR2 sequences are LNHNV and YYDKDF (reference sequence). This CDR3 reads CATSRGIQHTGELFF. The CDR3 DNA reads as TGTGCCACCAGCAGAGGGATACAGCACACCGGGGAGCTGTTTTTT.

This sequence joins TRBV7-3 and TRBJ2-1, with TRBD2 identical over 13 bases. V lost 6 bases to trimming and J lost 8 bases; unmatched junction nucleotides: 13. This CDR3 is 17 amino acids long. The V gene's germline CDR1 is SGHTA and CDR2 FQGTGA. The CDR3 sequence is CASSYGLAGEGGHEQFF. In nucleotides, the CDR3 is TGTGCCAGCAGTTATGGACTAGCGGGAGAGGGTGGGCATGAGCAGTTCTTC. Combining the CDR3 with reference TRBV7-3 and TRBJ2-1 gives the whole variable domain GAGVSQTPSNKVTEKGKYVELRCDPISGHTALYWYRQSLGQGPEFLIYFQGTGAADDSGLPNDRFFAVRPEGSVSTLKIQRTERGDSAVYLCASSYGLAGEGGHEQFFGPGTRLTVL.

The rearrangement uses TRBV7-3 and TRBJ2-1, with 8 bases lining up with TRBD2. Germline CDR1 and CDR2: SGHTA and FQGTGA. This CDR3 has 15 amino acids. V gave up 5 bases and J gave up 2 bases; unmatched junction bases: 5. In DNA, the CDR3 is TGTGCCAGCAGCCCTGTAGCGGGAACCTACAATGAGCAGTTCTTC. Encoded protein: CASSPVAGTYNEQFF.

The V call is TRBV9, the J call TRBJ1-3; tentatively, D is TRBD1 (6 bases). Trimming cost V 0 bases and J 4 bases, with 14 bases left between them. The CDR3 spans 16 residues. Germline values: CDR1 SGDLS, CDR2 YYNGEE. The CDR3 spells CASSVAPTGYGNTIYF. Written as DNA, the CDR3 is TGTGCCAGCAGCGTAGCCCCGACAGGTTACGGAAACACCATATATTTT.

This rearrangement joins TRBV10-3 to TRBJ2-7; the D is unclear. The V end lost 0 bases, the J end lost 0 bases, and 9 bases lay between the germline ends. Germline CDR1 and CDR2: ENHRY and SYGVKD. The CDR3 spans 15 residues. This CDR3 is CAISESKHPSYEQYF. The CDR3 DNA reads TGTGCCATCAGTGAGTCGAAACACCCCTCCTACGAGCAGTACTTC.

Only one count was recorded for this clone. V and J are TRBV7-9 and TRBJ2-1; possibly TRBD2 for D (7 bases). The CDR3 extends over 14 amino acids. The germline V gene encodes CDR1 SEHNR and CDR2 FQNEAQ (reference sequence). V gave up 3 bases and J gave up 8 bases, with 14 bases separating them. The CDR3 sequence is CASSFRGATYEQFF. The CDR3 region has the DNA TGTGCCAGCAGCTTTCGGGGGGCCACATATGAGCAGTTCTTC.

The chain recombines TRBV3-1 (or the pseudogene TRBV3-2) with TRBJ2-3; unclear D gene. V was pared by 1 base and J by 6 bases, with 8 bases between. The CDR3 runs 13 residues. Looked up from germline, CDR1 is LGHDT and CDR2 is YNNKEL (reference sequence). CDR3 DNA sequence: TGTGCCAGCAGCCAAGTCTTGAGTGATACGCAGTATTTT. This translates into CASSQVLSDTQYF.

The CDR3 loop reads CASSLAVSYEQYF. The CDR3 DNA is TGCGCCAGCAGCTTGGCGGTGTCCTACGAGCAGTACTTC. The chain has TRBV5-1 and TRBJ2-7; no reliable D call. This CDR3 has 13 residues. The germline V gene has CDR1 SGHRS and CDR2 YFSETQ. V gave up 0 bases and J gave up 1 base, with 5 bases separating them.

This clone was seen a single time. This chain links TRBV5-4 with TRBJ2-1, with 13 bases matching TRBD2. Looked up from germline, CDR1 is SGHNT and CDR2 is YYREEE (reference sequence). Trimming removed 3 bases from V and 2 bases from J; junction bases left unmatched: 8. The CDR3 extends over 18 amino acids. CDR3 bases: TGTGCCAGCAGCTCTAGGGCCGGGACTAGCGGGACCTACAATGAGCAGTTCTTC. Residues: CASSSRAGTSGTYNEQFF. The full variable domain, in which reference TRBV5-4 and TRBJ2-1 provide the parts outside the CDR3, is ETGVTQSPTHLIKTRGQQVTLRCSSQSGHNTVSWYQQALGQGPQFIFQYYREEENGRGNFPPRFSGLQFPNYSSELNVNALELDDSALYLCASSSRAGTSGTYNEQFFGPGTRLTVL.

The chain uses TRBV6-2 or TRBV6-3 and TRBJ2-1, with D possibly matching TRBD1 (7 bases). This CDR3 contains 13 residues. The germline V gene encodes CDR1 MNHEY and CDR2 SVGEGT. V lost 3 bases, J lost 14 bases, and 17 bases lay in between. The CDR3, as DNA: TGTGCCAGCAGTTATTGGGTCAGGGGGGATAAGTTCTTC. Its translation is CASSYWVRGDKFF.

This rearrangement joins TRBV7-9 to TRBJ1-5; the D gene is possibly TRBD1 (5 bases). Trimming removed 5 bases at V and 7 bases at J, with 12 bases between. Germline values: CDR1 SEHNR, CDR2 FQNEAQ (reference sequence). This CDR3 comprises 13 residues. The CDR3 DNA reads TGTGCCAGCAGCCGGGGGGTGGTGCAGCCCCAGCATTTT. Its translation: CASSRGVVQPQHF. Supplemented by reference TRBV7-9 and TRBJ1-5, the full variable domain reads DTGVSQNPRHKITKRGQNVTFRCDPISEHNRLYWYRQTLGQGPEFLTYFQNEAQLEKSRLLSDRFSAERPKGSFSTLEIQRTEQGDSAMYLCASSRGVVQPQHFGDGTRLSIL.

This clone was observed many times. The V call is TRBV6-6, the J call TRBJ1-2; perhaps TRBD1 as D (5 bases). Trimming shortened V by 7 bases and J by 8 bases, and 14 bases separated the two germline ends. CDR1 MNHNY and CDR2 SVGAGI come from the germline V gene (reference sequence). The CDR3 loop spans 12 amino acids. The CDR3 region is CASMMFRAGYTF. CDR3 nucleotides: TGTGCCAGCATGATGTTCAGGGCCGGCTACACCTTC.

This rearrangement joins TRBV4-1 to TRBJ1-5; TRBD1 aligns across 7 bases. Germline V gives CDR1 MGHRA, CDR2 YSYEKL. With V trimmed by 3 bases and J by 1 base, 9 bases remained unmatched. This CDR3 spans 17 amino acids. The CDR3 loop is CASSQQNNRGSNQPQHF. DNA of the CDR3: TGCGCCAGCAGCCAGCAAAACAACAGGGGAAGCAATCAGCCCCAGCATTTT.

The rearrangement joins TRBV15 to TRBJ2-3, with D possibly TRBD1 on 6 matching bases. V was trimmed by 3 bases and J by 7 bases, leaving 8 bases between them. Germline CDR1 LNHNV, CDR2 YYDKDF (reference sequence). The CDR3 sequence is 12 residues long. The chain's CDR3 is CATSRDSNTQYF. The CDR3 nucleotides are TGTGCCACCAGCAGGGACAGTAATACGCAGTATTTT.

The chain combines TRBV4-3 with TRBJ2-1, with 11 bases aligning to TRBD2. The V and J ends lost 3 bases and 7 bases, in that order; junction bases with no gene match: 11. Germline loops: CDR1 LGHNA, CDR2 YSLEER. The CDR3 totals 17 residues. The CDR3 sequence is CASSQILAGGPRNEQFF. For the CDR3, the DNA is TGCGCCAGCAGCCAGATTTTAGCGGGAGGGCCTCGTAATGAGCAGTTCTTC.

The chain recombines TRBV27 with TRBJ2-7; no clear D gene. CDR3 size: 13 residues. The germline V gene has CDR1 MNHEY and CDR2 SMNVEV (reference sequence). V was shortened by 5 bases and J by 0 bases, with 8 bases between the two germline ends. CDR3 loop: CASSRHSSYEQYF. The CDR3 bases are TGTGCCAGCAGTAGGCACAGCTCCTACGAGCAGTACTTC.

Only a few counts were recorded for this clone. The V call is TRBV2, the J call TRBJ1-6, with D possibly TRBD1 on 6 matching bases. The V end was cut by 3 bases, the J end by 6 bases, with 12 bases between. CDR3 length: 15 amino acids. Germline V lookup: CDR1 SNHLY, CDR2 FYNNEI. CDR3 amino acids: CASSERGGGNSPLHF. CDR3 DNA sequence: TGTGCCAGCAGTGAGCGGGGGGGCGGTAATTCACCCCTCCACTTT.

This clone was detected once. The chain links TRBV2 to TRBJ1-5; D is undetermined. V was pared by 7 bases and J by 1 base, with 11 bases between. Germline V gene lookup returns CDR1 SNHLY and CDR2 FYNNEI. This CDR3 contains 14 residues. CDR3 loop: CASMQDLSNQPQHF. Written as DNA, the CDR3 is TGTGCCAGCATGCAGGACTTGAGCAATCAGCCCCAGCATTTT.

The V gene is TRBV21-1, the J gene TRBJ2-7; TRBD1, the table's D call, was not compared with the DNA. TRBV21-1 is shown as a pseudogene. This CDR3 contains 15 residues. The CDR3 sequence is CASSNRDSQGYEQYF. CDR3 nucleotide sequence: TGTGCCAGCAGCAACCGGGACAGTCAAGGCTACGAGCAGTACTTC.

The V gene is TRBV15, the J gene TRBJ2-1, with TRBD1 matching over 7 bases. CDR1 is LNHNV and CDR2 is YYDKDF in the germline V gene (reference sequence). The CDR3 runs 16 residues. The trim removed 0 bases at V and 4 bases at J, leaving 6 bases unmatched. Here the CDR3 reads CATSREDRERYNEQFF. CDR3 nucleotide sequence: TGTGCCACCAGCAGAGAAGACAGGGAACGATACAATGAGCAGTTCTTC.

The V call is TRBV5-1, the J call TRBJ1-1, with 8 positions matching TRBD1. Germline lookup yields CDR1 SGHRS and CDR2 YFSETQ. The CDR3 loop spans 13 amino acids. Germline trimming cut 7 bases from V and 10 bases from J; bases unmatched to any gene: 12. The CDR3 sequence: CASRPLLDRVAFF. As DNA, the CDR3 is TGCGCCAGCCGTCCGCTATTGGACAGGGTAGCTTTCTTT.

This sequence joins TRBV2 and TRBJ2-3, with D perhaps matching TRBD1 (6 bases). The CDR3 covers 11 residues. Trimming took 7 bases from V and 7 from J, leaving 9 bases between them. Germline assignment: CDR1 SNHLY and CDR2 FYNNEI. CDR3 in DNA: TGTGCCAGCACCCGGGACAATACGCAGTATTTT. Amino acid sequence: CASTRDNTQYF.

This clone was seen repeatedly, ten times or more. V usage is TRBV2 and J usage is TRBJ1-4, with 8 bases matching TRBD1. CDR3 length: 15 residues. V trimming: 3 bases; J trimming: 8 bases; junction bases outside the gene matches: 8. Looked up from germline, CDR1 is SNHLY and CDR2 is FYNNEI. CDR3 amino acids: CASSDSGGDNEKLFF. In nucleotides, the CDR3 is TGTGCCAGCAGTGATTCAGGGGGCGATAACGAAAAACTGTTTTTT.

The chain is built from TRBV6-6 and TRBJ1-3; no reliable D call. CDR1 is MNHNY, CDR2 SVGAGI, per germline (reference sequence). This CDR3 is 15 amino acids long. V lost 0 bases to trimming and J lost 0 bases, with 6 bases between them. The DNA of the CDR3 is TGTGCCAGCAGTTACTCGACTGCCTCTGGAAACACCATATATTTT. Amino acid sequence: CASSYSTASGNTIYF.

V usage is TRBV29-1 and J usage is TRBJ2-1; D is perhaps TRBD2 (6 bases). The CDR3 runs to 16 residues. Germline-derived CDR1 and CDR2 are SQVTM and ANQGSEA. V lost 1 base, J lost 4 bases, and 17 bases lay in between. The CDR3 here is CSVEGVLGLAYNEQFF. The CDR3 DNA sequence: TGCAGCGTTGAAGGAGTACTGGGGCTAGCGTACAATGAGCAGTTCTTC.